This T cell receptor beta chain was observed in a study of blood T cells in healthy people across ages. General study findings and limits: The unsorted PBMCs prevented any conclusive comparison of naive versus antigen-experienced cells. TCR beta diversity per million T cells fell roughly linearly with age.

PCR was performed a second time for about 7 to 12 cycles using a sample-barcoded 5' primer and a J-beta primer mix. One entry per CDR3 protein results from TCRdb running MiXCR on the 5' RACE reads. The data show some 1,500,000 distinct CDR3 sequences, with around 40% seen just once and about 4% held by the top ten. On this clonotype itself: Its antigen is currently unknown.

Trimming stripped 5 bases from V and 7 bases from J, with 13 bases between. The CDR3 runs to 13 residues. CDR1 is SGHRS, CDR2 YFSETQ, per germline. Isolation yielded PBMCs, at least 7 million per sample, in every case. Each sample yielded at least 5 micrograms of PBMC total RNA. This TCR derives from a woman under 30 in good health. The V call is TRBV5-1, the J call TRBJ2-1; no reliable D call. Sequencing was carried out using blood. CDR3 bases: TGCGCCAGCAGATTAATGGGCCCAAATGAGCAGTTCTTC. It specifies CASRLMGPNEQFF.